What follows are 5 T cell receptor beta chains derived from one specimen sequenced in a study of blood T cells in healthy people across ages. Using a J-beta primer mix together with a sample-barcoded 5' primer, a second PCR was run for about 6 to 11 cycles. Via MiXCR, TCRdb re-called the 5' RACE reads, giving one row per CDR3 protein. The table has nearly 800,000 distinct CDR3 sequences, more than 50% seen once. Sequencing input: blood. Source of these receptors: a man aged 35-49 years in good health.

The table lists this clonotype with a count of one. The CDR3: CASSQAGLLDTQYF. The CDR3 nucleotides read TGTGCCAGCAGCCAAGCAGGACTATTAGATACGCAGTATTTT. The V gene is TRBV3-1, the J gene TRBJ2-3; D may be TRBD2 (6 bases). Trimming cost V 1 base and J 5 bases, with 10 bases left between them. The V gene's germline CDR1 is LGHDT and CDR2 YNNKEL (reference sequence). CDR3 size: 14 residues.

The sample holds a few counts of this clonotype. This chain links TRBV5-1 with TRBJ2-7; D possibly corresponds to TRBD1 (6 bases). Looked up from germline, CDR1 is SGHRS and CDR2 is YFSETQ. The CDR3 extends over 13 amino acids. V was trimmed by 4 bases and J by 6 bases, leaving 14 bases between them. The CDR3 DNA follows: TGCGCCAGCAGCCCAGGGGCAACGGGCGAGCAGTACTTC. The encoded protein is CASSPGATGEQYF.

In its sample, this clonotype was seen once. The rearrangement uses TRBV5-1 and TRBJ2-3; 9 bases agree with TRBD2. V was pared by 7 bases and J by 2 bases, with 5 bases of the junction left unmatched. Germline V CDR1 and CDR2: SGHRS, YFSETQ. This CDR3 contains 14 residues. The CDR3 region is CASGLAGNTDTQYF. The CDR3 coding sequence is TGCGCCAGCGGGCTAGCGGGGAACACAGATACGCAGTATTTT.

The CDR3 bases are TGCAGTGCCAAGGGGGGCTACGAGCAGTACTTC. This translates into CSAKGGYEQYF. V usage is TRBV20-1 and J usage is TRBJ2-7; D possibly uses TRBD1 or TRBD2 (6 bases each). The CDR3 covers 11 residues. The germline V gene has CDR1 DFQATT and CDR2 SNEGSKA (reference sequence). Between the trimmed V and J ends, which lost 6 bases and 3 bases, there was a span of 9 bases.

V usage is TRBV7-3 and J usage is TRBJ2-3; 7 positions match TRBD1. V dropped 5 bases and J dropped 2; count of bases not matched to a gene: 10. Germline values: CDR1 SGHTA, CDR2 FQGTGA. The CDR3 spans 16 residues. The CDR3 reads CASSPGQRRLTDTQYF. CDR3 coding DNA: TGTGCCAGCAGCCCGGGACAGCGGAGGCTCACAGATACGCAGTATTTT. Variable domain in full (rest from reference TRBV7-3 and TRBJ2-3): GAGVSQTPSNKVTEKGKYVELRCDPISGHTALYWYRQSLGQGPEFLIYFQGTGAADDSGLPNDRFFAVRPEGSVSTLKIQRTERGDSAVYLCASSPGQRRLTDTQYFGPGTRLTVL.